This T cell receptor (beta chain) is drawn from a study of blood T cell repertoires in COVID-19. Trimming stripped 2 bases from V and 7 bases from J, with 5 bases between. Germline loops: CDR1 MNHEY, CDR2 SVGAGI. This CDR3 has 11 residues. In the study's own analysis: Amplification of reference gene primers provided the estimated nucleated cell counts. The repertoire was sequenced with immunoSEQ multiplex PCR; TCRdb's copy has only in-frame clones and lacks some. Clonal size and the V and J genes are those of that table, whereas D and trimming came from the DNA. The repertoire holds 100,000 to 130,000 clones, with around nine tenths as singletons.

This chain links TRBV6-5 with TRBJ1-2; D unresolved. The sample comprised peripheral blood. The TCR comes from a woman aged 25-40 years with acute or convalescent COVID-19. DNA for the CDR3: TGTGCCAGCAGTTACGCGGGTGGCTACACCTTC. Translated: CASSYAGGYTF.